The rows below give T cell receptor beta chains drawn from one sample of a study of response to subunit inactivated influenza vaccine. TCRdb independently ran MiXCR on the RT-PCR reads; one entry per CDR3 protein. The sample consists of approximately 530,000 distinct CDR3 sequences, approximately 6.9% of them appearing once. The specimen comprised PBMCs from blood, sampled roughly 24 months after vaccination. The receptor source for this set is a man between 50 and 69 years old who received an inactivated influenza vaccine. The conserved cysteine and the conserved F or W are not part of the CDR3 here. Not all rows give a size; the values are once, few, many and, for expanded clones, a class.

size: .
V: TRBV7-2
J: TRBJ2-3
CDR3: ASSPEYGVADTQY

size: many
V: TRBV7-9
J: TRBJ2-1
CDR3: ASSLGTGHYNEQF

size: .
V: TRBV29-1
J: TRBJ1-2
CDR3: SYGQGAGYT

size: .
V: TRBV20-1
J: TRBJ2-7
CDR3: SARPGGPTYEQY

size: few
V: TRBV5-1
J: TRBJ2-2
CDR3: ASTPSNGELF

size: .
V: TRBV28
J: TRBJ2-7
CDR3: ASTPGTVSYEQY

size: few
V: TRBV5-1
J: TRBJ1-3
CDR3: ASSLKGPGNTIY

size: .
V: TRBV6-5
J: TRBJ2-5
CDR3: ASSYNIGETQY

size: .
V: TRBV20-1
J: TRBJ2-1
CDR3: SAPGLAEYNEQF

size: few
V: TRBV7-2
J: TRBJ2-7
CDR3: ASSSGTGVGEQY

size: many
V: TRBV6-1
J: TRBJ2-7
CDR3: ATGQGGNEQY

size: few
V: TRBV12-3/TRBV12-4
J: TRBJ1-1
CDR3: ASSYQGAQTEAF

size: .
V: TRBV2
J: TRBJ1-6
CDR3: ASSGTLSRNSPLH

size: many
V: TRBV29-1
J: TRBJ1-2
CDR3: SATTGDTGYT

size: .
V: TRBV5-1
J: TRBJ2-5
CDR3: ASSFRTVQETQY

size: many
V: TRBV20-1
J: TRBJ2-3
CDR3: SAREEGGLPTDTQY

size: few
V: TRBV12-3/TRBV12-4
J: TRBJ2-1
CDR3: ASTFGTGNNEQF

size: .
V: TRBV20-1
J: TRBJ1-6
CDR3: SARVRTGSYNSPLH

size: many
V: TRBV7-8
J: TRBJ2-3
CDR3: ASSRRTGPTDTQY

size: .
V: TRBV2
J: TRBJ2-3
CDR3: ASSKSTGGTDTQY

size: many
V: TRBV6-5
J: TRBJ2-1
CDR3: ASSHGGRQF

size: .
V: TRBV9
J: TRBJ2-1
CDR3: ASSVEGTSGRASYNEQF

size: few
V: TRBV10-3
J: TRBJ1-2
CDR3: AISPMGFGNYGYT

size: .
V: TRBV6-2/TRBV6-3
J: TRBJ1-5
CDR3: ASSYLAVHSNQPQH

size: few
V: TRBV5-1
J: TRBJ2-7
CDR3: ASSLPSGANEQY

size: .
V: TRBV2
J: TRBJ1-6
CDR3: ASSHPGGSYNSPLH

size: .
V: TRBV3-1
J: TRBJ1-1
CDR3: ASSQERVKQNTEAF

size: .
V: TRBV20-1
J: TRBJ2-7
CDR3: SAREVALGEQY

size: few
V: TRBV25-1
J: TRBJ2-5
CDR3: ASRKDRPQETQY

size: many
V: TRBV12-3/TRBV12-4
J: TRBJ1-4
CDR3: ASSLGTGVEKLF

size: few
V: TRBV12-3/TRBV12-4
J: TRBJ1-1
CDR3: ASSLAGSGAF

size: few
V: TRBV4-3
J: TRBJ1-1
CDR3: ASSQGAENTEAF

size: few
V: TRBV6-2/TRBV6-3
J: TRBJ2-1
CDR3: ASSPENNEQF

size: .
V: TRBV7-9
J: TRBJ1-1
CDR3: ASSTNRGKAAEAF

size: many
V: TRBV20-1
J: TRBJ2-5
CDR3: SARDIGGPETQY

size: .
V: TRBV6-5
J: TRBJ1-2
CDR3: ASSSSGQGSYGYT

size: many
V: TRBV20-1
J: TRBJ2-1
CDR3: SARVTSGSFHEQF

size: few
V: TRBV28
J: TRBJ1-2
CDR3: ASSGGGTVNYGYT

size: few
V: TRBV11-2
J: TRBJ1-3
CDR3: ASSLDTRNTIY

size: many
V: TRBV7-6
J: TRBJ2-5
CDR3: ASSPRGYQETQY

size: few
V: TRBV20-1
J: TRBJ2-3
CDR3: SASQSSGRRSTQY

size: few
V: TRBV29-1
J: TRBJ2-7
CDR3: SVEGGGSYEQY

size: few
V: TRBV3-1
J: TRBJ2-2
CDR3: ASSQEVAGGTGELF

size: many
V: TRBV5-1
J: TRBJ2-2
CDR3: ASSLQGADTGELF